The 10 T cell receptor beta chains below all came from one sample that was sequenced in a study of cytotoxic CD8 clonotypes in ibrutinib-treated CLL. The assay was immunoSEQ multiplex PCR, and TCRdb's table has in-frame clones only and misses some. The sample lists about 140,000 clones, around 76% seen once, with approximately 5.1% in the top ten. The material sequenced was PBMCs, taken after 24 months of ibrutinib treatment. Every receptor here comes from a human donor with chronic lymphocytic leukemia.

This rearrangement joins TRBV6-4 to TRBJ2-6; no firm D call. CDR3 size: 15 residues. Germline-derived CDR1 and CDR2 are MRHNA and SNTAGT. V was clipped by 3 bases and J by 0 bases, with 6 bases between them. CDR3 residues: CASSEGPSGANVLTF. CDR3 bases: TGTGCCAGCAGTGAAGGACCCTCTGGGGCCAACGTCCTGACTTTC.

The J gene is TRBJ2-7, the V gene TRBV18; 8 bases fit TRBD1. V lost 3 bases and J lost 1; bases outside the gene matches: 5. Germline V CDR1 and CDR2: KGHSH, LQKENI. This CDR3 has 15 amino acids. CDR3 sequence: CASSPGQGGSYEQYF. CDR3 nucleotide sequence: TGTGCCAGCTCACCCGGACAGGGAGGATCCTACGAGCAGTACTTC.

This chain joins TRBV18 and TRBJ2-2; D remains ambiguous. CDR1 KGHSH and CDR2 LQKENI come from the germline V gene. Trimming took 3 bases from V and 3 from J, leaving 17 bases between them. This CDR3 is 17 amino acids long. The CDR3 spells CASSPLWLTVYTGELFF. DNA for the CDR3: TGTGCCAGCTCACCGTTATGGCTTACTGTATACACCGGGGAGCTGTTTTTT.

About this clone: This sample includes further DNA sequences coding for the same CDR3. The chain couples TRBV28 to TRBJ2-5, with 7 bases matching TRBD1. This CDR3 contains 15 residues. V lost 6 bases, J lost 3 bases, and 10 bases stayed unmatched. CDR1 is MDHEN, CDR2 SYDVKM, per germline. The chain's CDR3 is CASSLAGGNEETQYF. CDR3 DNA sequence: TGTGCCAGCAGCCTGGCAGGGGGAAACGAAGAGACCCAGTACTTC. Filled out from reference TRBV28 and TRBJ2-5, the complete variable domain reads DVKVTQSSRYLVKRTGEKVFLECVQDMDHENMFWYRQDPGLGLRLIYFSYDVKMKEKGDIPEGYSVSREKKERFSLILESASTNQTSMYLCASSLAGGNEETQYFGPGTRLLVL.

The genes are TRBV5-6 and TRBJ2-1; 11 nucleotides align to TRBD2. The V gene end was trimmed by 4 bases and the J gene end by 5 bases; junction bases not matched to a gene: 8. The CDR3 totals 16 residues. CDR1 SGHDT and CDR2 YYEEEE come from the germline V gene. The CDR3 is CASSRPGLAGNNEQFF. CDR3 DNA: TGTGCCAGCAGCCGCCCCGGACTAGCGGGTAACAATGAGCAGTTCTTC.

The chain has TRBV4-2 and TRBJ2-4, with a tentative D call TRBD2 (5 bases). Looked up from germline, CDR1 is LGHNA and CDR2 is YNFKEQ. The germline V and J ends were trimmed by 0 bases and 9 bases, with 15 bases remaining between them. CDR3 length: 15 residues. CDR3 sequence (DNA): TGTGCCAGCAGCCAAGAAATCATAGGCCGGGGCATTCAGTACTTC. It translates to CASSQEIIGRGIQYF.

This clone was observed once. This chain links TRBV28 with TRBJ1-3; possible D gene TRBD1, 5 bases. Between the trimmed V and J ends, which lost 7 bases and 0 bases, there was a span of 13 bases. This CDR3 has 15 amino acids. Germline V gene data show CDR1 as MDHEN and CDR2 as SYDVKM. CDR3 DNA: TGTGCCAGCATAGACGGACAACTCTCTGGAAACACCATATATTTT. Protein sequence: CASIDGQLSGNTIYF.

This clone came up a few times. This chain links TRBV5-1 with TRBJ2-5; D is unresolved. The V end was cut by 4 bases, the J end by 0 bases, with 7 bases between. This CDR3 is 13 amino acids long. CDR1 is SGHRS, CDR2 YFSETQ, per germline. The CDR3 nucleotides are TGCGCCAGCAGCACGAACCACCAAGAGACCCAGTACTTC. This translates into CASSTNHQETQYF.

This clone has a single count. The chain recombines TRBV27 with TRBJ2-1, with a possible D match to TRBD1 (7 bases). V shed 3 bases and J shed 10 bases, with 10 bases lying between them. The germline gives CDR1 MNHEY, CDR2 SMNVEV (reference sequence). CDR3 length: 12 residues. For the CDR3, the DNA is TGTGCCAGCAGTTTCAGGGGGAGGGAGCAGTTCTTC. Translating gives CASSFRGREQFF.

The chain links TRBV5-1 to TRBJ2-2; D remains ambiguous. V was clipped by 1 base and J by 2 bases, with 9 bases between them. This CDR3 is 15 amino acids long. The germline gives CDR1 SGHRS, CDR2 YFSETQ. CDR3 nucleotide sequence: TGCGCCAGCAGCTTGTCTGGCGACAACACCGGGGAGCTGTTTTTT. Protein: CASSLSGDNTGELFF. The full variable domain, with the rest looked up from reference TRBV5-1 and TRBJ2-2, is KAGVTQTPRYLIKTRGQQVTLSCSPISGHRSVSWYQQTPGQGLQFLFEYFSETQRNKGNFPGRFSGRQFSNSRSEMNVSTLELGDSALYLCASSLSGDNTGELFFGEGSRLTVL.